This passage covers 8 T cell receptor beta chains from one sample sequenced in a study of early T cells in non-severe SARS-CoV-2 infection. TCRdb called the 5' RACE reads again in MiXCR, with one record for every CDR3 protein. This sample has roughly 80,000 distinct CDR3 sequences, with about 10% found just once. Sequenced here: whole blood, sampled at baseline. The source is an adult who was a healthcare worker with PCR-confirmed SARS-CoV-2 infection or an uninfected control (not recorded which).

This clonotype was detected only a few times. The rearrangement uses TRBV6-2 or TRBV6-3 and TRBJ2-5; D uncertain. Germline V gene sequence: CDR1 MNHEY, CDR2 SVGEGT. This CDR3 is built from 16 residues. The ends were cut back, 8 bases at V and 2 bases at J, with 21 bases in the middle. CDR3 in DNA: TGTGCCAGCGGCCGTGGAACCCTAAAAATTCAAGAGACCCAGTACTTC. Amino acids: CASGRGTLKIQETQYF.

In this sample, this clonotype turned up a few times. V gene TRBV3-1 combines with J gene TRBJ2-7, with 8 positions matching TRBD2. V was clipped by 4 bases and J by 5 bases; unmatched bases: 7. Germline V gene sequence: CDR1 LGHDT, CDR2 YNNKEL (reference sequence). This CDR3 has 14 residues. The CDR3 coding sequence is TGTGCCAGCAGCCTAGGGGCGGGGGGAAACGAGCAGTACTTC. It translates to CASSLGAGGNEQYF.

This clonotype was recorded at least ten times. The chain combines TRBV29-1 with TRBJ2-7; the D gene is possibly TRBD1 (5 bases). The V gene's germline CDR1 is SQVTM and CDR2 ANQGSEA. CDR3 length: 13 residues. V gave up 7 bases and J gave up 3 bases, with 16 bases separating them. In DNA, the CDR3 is TGCAGCGCCCGGCAGGGTGGCGGCTACGAGCAGTACTTC. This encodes CSARQGGGYEQYF.

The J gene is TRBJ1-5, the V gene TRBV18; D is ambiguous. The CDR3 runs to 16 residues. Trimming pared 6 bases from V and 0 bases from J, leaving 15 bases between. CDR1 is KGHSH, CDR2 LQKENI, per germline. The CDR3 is CASSPLGSNSNQPQHF. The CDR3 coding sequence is TGTGCCAGCTCCCCCTTGGGGAGTAATAGCAATCAGCCCCAGCATTTT. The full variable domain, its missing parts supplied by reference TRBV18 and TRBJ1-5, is NAGVMQNPRHLVRRRGQEARLRCSPMKGHSHVYWYRQLPEEGLKFMVYLQKENIIDESGMPKERFSAEFPKEGPSILRIQQVVRGDSAAYFCASSPLGSNSNQPQHFGDGTRLSIL.

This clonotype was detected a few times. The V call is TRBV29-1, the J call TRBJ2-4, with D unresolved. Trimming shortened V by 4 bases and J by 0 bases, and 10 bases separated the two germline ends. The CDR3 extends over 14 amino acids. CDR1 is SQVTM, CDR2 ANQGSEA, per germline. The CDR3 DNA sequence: TGCAGCGTTGCCCCGGATATAGCCAAAAACATTCAGTACTTC. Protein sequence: CSVAPDIAKNIQYF.

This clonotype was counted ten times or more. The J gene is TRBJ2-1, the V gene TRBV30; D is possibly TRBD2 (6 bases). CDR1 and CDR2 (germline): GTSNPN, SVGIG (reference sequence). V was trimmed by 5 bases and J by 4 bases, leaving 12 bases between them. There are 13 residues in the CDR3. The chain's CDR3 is CAWDRAGYNEQFF. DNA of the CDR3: TGTGCCTGGGATCGAGCGGGTTACAATGAGCAGTTCTTC.

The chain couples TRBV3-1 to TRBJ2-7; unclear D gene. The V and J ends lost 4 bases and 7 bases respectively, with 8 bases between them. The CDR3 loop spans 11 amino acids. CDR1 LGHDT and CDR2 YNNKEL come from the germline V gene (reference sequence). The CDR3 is CASSPLGEQYF. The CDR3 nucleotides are TGTGCCAGCAGCCCCCTCGGGGAGCAGTACTTC.

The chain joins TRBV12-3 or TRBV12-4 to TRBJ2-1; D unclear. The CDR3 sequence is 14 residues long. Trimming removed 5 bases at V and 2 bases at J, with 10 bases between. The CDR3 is CASSPRQTYNEQFF. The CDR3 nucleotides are TGTGCCAGCAGTCCCAGACAAACCTACAATGAGCAGTTCTTC.